The 30 T cell receptor beta chains below all came from one sample that was sequenced in a study of relationships among human T cell subsets. From mRNA, alpha and beta CDR3 regions were amplified using semiquantitative ARM-PCR. Exponential amplification used communal superprimers after tagged nested gene-specific primers in ARM-PCR. TCRdb re-called the multiplex PCR reads with MiXCR, one entry per CDR3 protein. The table includes thousands of distinct CDR3 sequences, 54% detected once. From the CD45RA-negative fraction, anti-CD45RO beads picked out CD45RA-RO+ memory T cells. The specimen was memory T cells sorted from blood. The source is a middle-aged man in good health.

This clonotype was seen a handful of times. This rearrangement joins TRBV11-1 to TRBJ1-2, with D maybe TRBD1 (5 bases). Per the germline V gene, CDR1 is SGHAT and CDR2 is FQDESV (reference sequence). CDR3 length: 14 amino acids. The V gene lost 5 bases and the J gene lost 6 bases, with 16 bases spanning the gap. In DNA form, the CDR3 reads TGTGCCAGCAGCCTAGGAATGGGGCTGGATGGCTACACCTTC. It translates to CASSLGMGLDGYTF.

The chain joins TRBV11-2 to TRBJ2-7, with 8 bases aligning to TRBD2. J lost 2 bases, V lost 1 base, and 19 bases had no gene match. Germline V gene lookup returns CDR1 SGHAT and CDR2 FQNNGV. The CDR3 runs to 20 residues. The CDR3 reads CASSLVGPGQSGRGAYEQYF. In DNA form, the CDR3 reads TGTGCCAGCAGCTTAGTAGGTCCAGGACAGAGCGGGAGAGGGGCCTACGAGCAGTACTTC.

The V and J genes are TRBV7-9 and TRBJ1-1; D is possibly TRBD1 (5 bases). Trimming stripped 8 bases from V and 1 base from J, with 11 bases between. Germline V gene data show CDR1 as SEHNR and CDR2 as FQNEAQ (reference sequence). This CDR3 region has 13 residues. The CDR3 nucleotides read TGTGCCAGCGGGGTTCAGGGGAACACTGAAGCTTTCTTT. This codes for CASGVQGNTEAFF.

The chain combines TRBV6-5 with TRBJ1-2, with 8 bases aligning to TRBD1. Trimming cost V 6 bases and J 5 bases; bases outside gene matches: 5. Germline CDR1 is MNHEY and CDR2 is SVGAGI. This CDR3 region has 13 residues. The CDR3 loop reads CASRTTGGYGYTF. CDR3 bases: TGTGCCAGCAGGACTACAGGGGGGTATGGCTACACCTTC.

This chain joins TRBV20-1 and TRBJ1-5; maybe TRBD1 (5 bases). Germline-derived CDR1 and CDR2 are DFQATT and SNEGSKA (reference sequence). Between the trimmed V and J ends, which lost 6 bases and 7 bases, there was a span of 16 bases. This CDR3 has 13 amino acids. CDR3 amino acids: CSAPQGPGQPQHF. In DNA form, the CDR3 reads TGCAGTGCACCTCAGGGTCCCGGCCAGCCCCAGCATTTT.

V usage is TRBV14 and J usage is TRBJ2-1; D assignment may be TRBD1 or TRBD2 (6 bases each). The V gene lost 4 bases and the J gene lost 6 bases, with 19 bases spanning the gap. CDR1 SGHDN and CDR2 FVKESK come from the germline V gene. The CDR3 length is 16 residues. The CDR3 spells CASSPISSTGANEQFF. For the CDR3, the DNA is TGTGCCAGCAGCCCAATCTCTAGTACGGGGGCCAATGAGCAGTTCTTC.

The V and J genes are TRBV5-5 and TRBJ1-2, with 9 positions matching TRBD1. The CDR3 runs to 14 residues. Germline V gene sequence: CDR1 SGHKS, CDR2 YYEKEE (reference sequence). The V segment lost 7 bases and the J segment 2 bases; nucleotides outside the gene matches: 6. CDR3 bases: TGTGCCAGCGGCCCGGACAGGGGAAACTATGGCTACACCTTC. Translating gives CASGPDRGNYGYTF.

The genes are TRBV6-1 and TRBJ1-5, with 9 bases lining up with TRBD1. Germline V lookup: CDR1 MNHNS, CDR2 SASEGT. The CDR3 is 16 amino acids. The V gene end was trimmed by 6 bases and the J gene end by 0 bases; junction bases not matched to a gene: 6. CDR3 DNA: TGTGCCAGCAGGGACAGGGGTCCTTATAGCAATCAGCCCCAGCATTTT. Its protein is CASRDRGPYSNQPQHF.

The J gene is TRBJ2-4, the V gene TRBV28; D assignment may be TRBD1 or TRBD2 (5 bases each). V lost 7 bases, J lost 8 bases, and 15 bases lay in between. CDR3 length: 13 residues. Germline CDR1 and CDR2: MDHEN and SYDVKM. The chain's CDR3 is CASTGLGLDIQYF. The CDR3 nucleotides read TGTGCCAGCACGGGGCTGGGCCTAGACATTCAGTACTTC.

In this sample, this clonotype turned up a few times. This CDR3 reads CASSQQGGSYEQYF. As DNA, the CDR3 is TGTGCCAGCAGCCAACAGGGAGGCTCCTACGAGCAGTACTTC. V and J are TRBV12-3 or TRBV12-4 and TRBJ2-7, with D perhaps given as TRBD1 or TRBD2 (6 bases each). The germline V and J ends were trimmed by 6 bases and 0 bases, with 12 bases remaining between them. The CDR3 is 14 residues long.

CDR3 DNA sequence: TGTGCCAGCAGTGAAAGGGGACTAGCGGGTAATGCGGCAAGCACAGATACGCAGTATTTT. Residues: CASSERGLAGNAASTDTQYF. The chain uses TRBV6-1 and TRBJ2-3, with 12 bases aligning to TRBD2. The V gene's germline CDR1 is MNHNS and CDR2 SASEGT. Trimming took 2 bases from V and 0 from J; bases not matched to a gene: 12. This CDR3 comprises 20 residues.

The V and J genes are TRBV6-4 and TRBJ2-3, with a tentative D call TRBD2 (5 bases). V was pared by 2 bases and J by 2 bases, with 11 bases between. Germline loops: CDR1 MRHNA, CDR2 SNTAGT. There are 15 residues in the CDR3. CDR3 coding DNA: TGTGCCAGCAGTGACCGGGGTAGCACCACAGATACGCAGTATTTT. Translation gives CASSDRGSTTDTQYF.

The V call is TRBV10-3, the J call TRBJ2-3; no firm D call. The CDR3 loop spans 14 amino acids. CDR1 and CDR2 from the germline V gene are ENHRY and SYGVKD. With 6 bases removed from V and 3 bases from J, the gap between germline ends came to 13 bases. CDR3 nucleotides: TGTGCCATCAGCCCGGATGTTGGGACAGATACGCAGTATTTT. Its translation: CAISPDVGTDTQYF.

This clonotype was observed a few times. This chain links TRBV24-1 with TRBJ2-1; TRBD2 matches 8 bases. CDR3 length: 17 amino acids. The V and J ends lost 3 bases and 5 bases, in that order; junction bases with no gene match: 11. Germline V CDR1 and CDR2: KGHDR, SFDVKD. The CDR3 loop reads CATSDGRSSGFNNEQFF. The CDR3 coding sequence is TGTGCCACCAGTGATGGACGATCTAGCGGGTTTAACAATGAGCAGTTCTTC.

V usage is TRBV5-1 and J usage is TRBJ2-2; TRBD1 aligns across 9 bases. The CDR3 spans 16 residues. Germline assignment: CDR1 SGHRS and CDR2 YFSETQ. V was clipped by 4 bases and J by 6 bases; unmatched bases: 10. CDR3 in amino acids: CASSGPGTGRPGELFF. DNA of the CDR3: TGCGCCAGCAGCGGCCCCGGGACAGGGAGGCCCGGGGAGCTGTTTTTT.

This clonotype was picked up a small number of times. The DNA of the CDR3 is TGTGCCAGCACCTTAGTGTCGGGCACTGAAGCTTTCTTT. It is translated as CASTLVSGTEAFF. The V and J genes are TRBV2 and TRBJ1-1; D uncertain. Trimming shortened V by 7 bases and J by 4 bases, and 13 bases separated the two germline ends. Germline values: CDR1 SNHLY, CDR2 FYNNEI. The CDR3 length is 13 residues.

This rearrangement joins TRBV28 to TRBJ2-5, with 9 bases that match TRBD1. The J call is doubtful: the DNA matches TRBJ2-7 better. The CDR3 extends over 15 amino acids. Germline V lookup: CDR1 MDHEN, CDR2 SYDVKM. The CDR3 loop reads CASSSPGQGTYEQYF. The CDR3 DNA follows: TGTGCCAGCAGTTCCCCGGGACAGGGCACCTACGAGCAGTACTTC.

The chain employs TRBV4-1 and TRBJ2-5, with a tentative D call TRBD1 (6 bases). The CDR3 is made up of 14 amino acids. In germline, CDR1 is MGHRA, CDR2 YSYEKL. Trimming cost V 4 bases and J 4 bases, with 13 bases left between them. The chain's CDR3 is CASSRQQGRETQYF. In nucleotides, the CDR3 is TGCGCCAGCAGCCGGCAACAGGGAAGAGAGACCCAGTACTTC.

The chain combines TRBV27 with TRBJ2-5; maybe TRBD2 (7 bases). Germline values: CDR1 MNHEY, CDR2 SMNVEV (reference sequence). The CDR3 is made up of 17 amino acids. V was clipped by 5 bases and J by 4 bases, with 23 bases between them. CDR3 sequence: CASSPTMGGGRGETQYF. The CDR3 DNA sequence: TGTGCCAGCAGTCCCACGATGGGGGGGGGCCGCGGAGAGACCCAGTACTTC.

The chain couples TRBV29-1 to TRBJ1-1; D not certain. The CDR3 runs to 11 residues. Trimming cost V 7 bases and J 11 bases, with 17 bases left between them. Germline V gene data show CDR1 as SQVTM and CDR2 as ANQGSEA. In nucleotides, the CDR3 is TGCAGCGACATGACACCCCACGGGGCTTTCTTT. It codes for CSDMTPHGAFF. Variable domain in full (rest from reference TRBV29-1 and TRBJ1-1): SAVISQKPSRDICQRGTSLTIQCQVDSQVTMMFWYRQQPGQSLTLIATANQGSEATYESGFVIDKFPISRPNLTFSTLTVSNMSPEDSSIYLCSDMTPHGAFFGQGTRLTVV.

This chain joins TRBV5-5 and TRBJ2-1; 8 bases are shared with TRBD1. The CDR3 is made up of 15 amino acids. The V gene end was trimmed by 3 bases and the J gene end by 1 base; junction bases not matched to a gene: 3. In germline, CDR1 is SGHKS, CDR2 YYEKEE (reference sequence). CDR3 amino acids: CASSSGGRSYNEQFF. The CDR3 coding sequence is TGTGCCAGCAGCTCAGGGGGCAGGTCCTACAATGAGCAGTTCTTC. Full variable domain (rest looked up from reference TRBV5-5 and TRBJ2-1): DAGVTQSPTHLIKTRGQQVTLRCSPISGHKSVSWYQQVLGQGPQFIFQYYEKEERGRGNFPDRFSARQFPNYSSELNVNALLLGDSALYLCASSSGGRSYNEQFFGPGTRLTVL.

This clonotype was counted a single time. The V call is TRBV21-1, the J call TRBJ2-3; the table's D gene call, TRBD1, was not cross checked with the DNA. TRBV21-1 is recorded as a pseudogene. This CDR3 is built from 15 residues. Here the CDR3 DNA reads TGTGCCAGCAGCCGGAGGGGACAGGGAACAGATACGCAGTATTTT. Translating gives CASSRRGQGTDTQYF.

The V gene is TRBV24-1, the J gene TRBJ1-2, with D possibly being TRBD1 (5 bases). V was clipped by 6 bases and J by 7 bases, with 11 bases between them. Germline V gives CDR1 KGHDR, CDR2 SFDVKD. The CDR3 loop spans 12 amino acids. CDR3 residues: CATSKTGVGYTF. In nucleotides, the CDR3 is TGTGCCACCAGTAAAACAGGAGTTGGCTACACCTTC.

V gene TRBV14 combines with J gene TRBJ1-2; 7 bases are a match to TRBD1. The germline V gene has CDR1 SGHDN and CDR2 FVKESK. CDR3 length: 16 residues. With 2 bases clipped from V and 0 bases from J, the junction kept 6 bases outside the gene matches. The CDR3: CASSQNRGSSNYGYTF. In DNA form, the CDR3 reads TGTGCCAGCAGCCAAAACAGGGGATCCTCTAACTATGGCTACACCTTC. The whole variable domain, filled in from reference TRBV14 and TRBJ1-2, reads EAGVTQFPSHSVIEKGQTVTLRCDPISGHDNLYWYRRVMGKEIKFLLHFVKESKQDESGMPNNRFLAERTGGTYSTLKVQPAELEDSGVYFCASSQNRGSSNYGYTFGSGTRLTVV.

V is TRBV29-1 and J is TRBJ2-3; the match to TRBD2 covers 13 bases. This CDR3 is 18 amino acids long. Trimming at V came to 1 base and at J to 1 base, leaving 8 bases not matched to a gene. CDR1 SQVTM and CDR2 ANQGSEA come from the germline V gene. The CDR3 reads CSVEGTSGRGARTDTQYF. CDR3 nucleotides: TGCAGCGTTGAAGGTACTAGCGGGAGGGGAGCCCGCACAGATACGCAGTATTTT.

The V call is TRBV7-2, the J call TRBJ1-5; possibly TRBD1 for D (5 bases). The CDR3 is 14 residues long. Looked up from germline, CDR1 is SGHTA and CDR2 is FQGNSA. V shed 1 base and J shed 7 bases, with 11 bases lying between them. The CDR3 DNA reads as TGTGCCAGCAGCTTAGTGGGTAGGGGCCAGCCCCAGCATTTT. It encodes CASSLVGRGQPQHF.

The rearrangement joins TRBV28 to TRBJ2-7, with D perhaps matching TRBD1 (6 bases). This CDR3 is 14 amino acids long. V was pared by 8 bases and J by 1 base, with 15 bases between. Germline loops: CDR1 MDHEN, CDR2 SYDVKM. CDR3 residues: CASFPGTSSYEQYF. The CDR3 DNA follows: TGTGCCAGCTTTCCCGGGACATCGTCCTACGAGCAGTACTTC.

This clonotype showed up just a few times. The chain combines TRBV6-5 with TRBJ1-1, with D unresolved. The CDR3 contains 13 residues. V lost 5 bases to trimming and J lost 4 bases, with 11 bases between them. Germline CDR1 reads MNHEY; CDR2 reads SVGAGI. CDR3: CASSRLLGTEAFF. CDR3 sequence (DNA): TGTGCCAGCAGTAGGCTCTTGGGCACTGAAGCTTTCTTT.

In its sample, this clonotype was seen a few times. The chain employs TRBV5-1 and TRBJ2-7; no clear D gene. The V gene lost 3 bases and the J gene lost 0 bases, with 10 bases spanning the gap. CDR1 and CDR2 from the germline V gene are SGHRS and YFSETQ. The CDR3 is 14 amino acids. The CDR3 region is CASSSGSSSYEQYF. Written as DNA, the CDR3 is TGCGCCAGCAGCTCCGGATCAAGCTCCTACGAGCAGTACTTC. The full variable domain, in which reference TRBV5-1 and TRBJ2-7 provide the parts outside the CDR3, is KAGVTQTPRYLIKTRGQQVTLSCSPISGHRSVSWYQQTPGQGLQFLFEYFSETQRNKGNFPGRFSGRQFSNSRSEMNVSTLELGDSALYLCASSSGSSSYEQYFGPGTRLTVT.

V usage is TRBV20-1 and J usage is TRBJ2-7; no clear D gene. Germline lookup yields CDR1 DFQATT and CDR2 SNEGSKA (reference sequence). CDR3 length: 12 amino acids. V was clipped by 6 bases and J by 1 base, with 10 bases between them. CDR3 protein: CSAAASSYEQYF. CDR3 nucleotide sequence: TGCAGTGCGGCTGCATCGTCCTACGAGCAGTACTTC.